The clone carrying this TCR beta chain was recorded many times. The target antigen is unknown. No cell fractionation was done, so the repertoire covers all unsorted peripheral blood T cells. This entry comes from a study of HIV-infected patients and healthy controls. Overall study context: A modest, significant CD4 rise occurred in about 90% of the 16 patients after three months of therapy. CD8 counts did not change consistently during early therapy; the CD4:CD8 ratio climbed slightly. Regarding the study as a whole: During therapy, HIV-associated CDR3s fell significantly in frequency, while CMV-associated CDR3s did not change significantly.

cDNA was made from approximately 0.55 ug RNA using alpha and beta constant primers. Separate chain-specific third strand synthesis with multiplexing indices produced the alpha and beta libraries. Two random hexamers, added before amplification and joined, formed each molecule's 12-nucleotide barcode. TCRdb recomputed calls from the 5' RACE reads with MiXCR, one row per CDR3 protein. In the table there are 9,500 to 13,000 distinct CDR3 sequences, roughly 5.2% of which are singletons. The clonotype was recovered from an adult with HIV infection. This specimen consisted of blood, obtained before antiretroviral therapy.

CDR3 sequence reads: CASSEGRGYEKLFF. The CDR3, as DNA: TGTGCCAGCAGCGAAGGACGGGGGTATGAAAAACTGTTTTTT. V and J are TRBV5-5 and TRBJ1-4, with a tentative D call TRBD1 (5 bases). This CDR3 comprises 14 residues. Germline V gene lookup returns CDR1 SGHKS and CDR2 YYEKEE (reference sequence). V was cut by 4 bases and J by 6 bases, with 13 bases left in between.